This TCR beta chain was found in a study of blood T cell repertoires in COVID-19. Study at large: COVID-19 samples, acute and convalescent, were from the United States, Italy and Spain. PBMCs, B-cell-depleted T cells, or T cells provided the cDNA or gDNA that made up the material.

Patients of the Seattle cohort, enrolled during active infection, were followed longitudinally. Concerning this clone: This likely comes from a read error, as the CDR3 has no conserved phenylalanine or tryptophan at its end.

Per the authors' pipeline: Researchers report that nucleated cell counts were estimated from reference gene primer amplification. Data came from immunoSEQ multiplex PCR; TCRdb stores just in-frame clones and leaves some out. For V, J and clone size, that table is used; D and trimming come from the DNA. The data contain 250,000 or so clones, around 90% of them singletons. This CDR3 has 14 amino acids. The V gene's germline CDR1 is LGHDT and CDR2 YNNKEL (reference sequence). The chain has TRBV3-1 (or the pseudogene TRBV3-2) and TRBJ2-3; D might be TRBD1 (6 bases). The J call may be wrong; the DNA end is better matched by TRBJ1-6. This receptor was identified in a woman in her sixties with COVID-19, enrolled during active disease. Sequenced material: peripheral blood. The CDR3 loop is CASSPTGRPFVLHV. The DNA for the CDR3 is TGTGCCAGCAGCCCAACAGGGCGACCATTCGTTCTCCACGTT.